The rows below give T cell receptor beta chains drawn from one sample of a study of blood T cell repertoires in COVID-19. Sequenced by immunoSEQ multiplex PCR; TCRdb stores in-frame clones only, minus some. The repertoire consists of tens of thousands of clones, with approximately 85% occurring once and the leading ten covering 3.8%. The source material was peripheral blood. The source is a man in his sixties with acute or convalescent COVID-19. Each CDR3 is given with its conserved first and last residue. D genes are given only for firm matches. Not every row has a clone size; where given, it reads once, few, many or a size class.

CDR3,DNA,D,size,length,V,J
CASSRTGGAGTEAFF,TGTGCCAGCAGCCGGACAGGGGGCGCAGGCACTGAAGCTTTCTTT,TRBD1,.,15,TRBV7-3,TRBJ1-1
CASSLVGLAAYNEQFF,TGCGCCAGCAGCTTGGTTGGGCTAGCGGCCTACAATGAGCAGTTCTTC,TRBD2,.,16,TRBV5-1,TRBJ2-1
CASSPRIGGGYGYTF,TGCGCCAGCAGCCCTCGGATAGGGGGTGGGTATGGCTACACCTTC,.,once,15,TRBV4-1,TRBJ1-2
CASSMGHLNEKLFF,TGTGCCAGTAGTATGGGACACCTTAATGAAAAACTGTTTTTT,.,.,14,TRBV19,TRBJ1-4
CASSYGQGVNTEAFF,TGTGCCAGCAGCTACGGACAGGGTGTGAACACTGAAGCTTTCTTT,TRBD1,once,15,TRBV7-8,TRBJ1-1
CASSPLTESYGYTF,TGTGCCAGCTCACCACTGACAGAAAGCTATGGCTACACCTTC,.,.,14,TRBV18,TRBJ1-2
CAINPSGSYNEQFF,TGTGCCATCAATCCTAGCGGCTCCTACAATGAGCAGTTCTTC,TRBD2,.,14,TRBV10-3,TRBJ2-1
CASSRVDRGYGYTF,TGTGCCAGCAGCCGTGTAGACAGGGGCTATGGCTACACCTTC,TRBD1,.,14,TRBV6-2/TRBV6-3,TRBJ1-2
CASSPRQGVTDTQYF,TGTGCCAGCAGCCCAAGACAGGGGGTGACAGATACGCAGTATTTT,TRBD1,.,15,TRBV5-5,TRBJ2-3
CAWNRGVGNQPQHF,TGTGCCTGGAACAGGGGGGTCGGCAATCAGCCCCAGCATTTT,TRBD1,.,14,TRBV30,TRBJ1-5
CASSHNQDWLFF,TGTGCCAGCAGCCATAATCAGGACTGGCTGTTCTTC,.,.,12,TRBV14,TRBJ2-1
CASSLPGGTGTDTQYF,TGTGCCAGCAGCCTCCCGGGCGGGACAGGCACAGATACGCAGTATTTT,.,.,16,TRBV7-8,TRBJ2-3
CASSSPTPLHF,TGTGCCAGCAGTTCCCCAACACCCCTCCACTTT,.,.,11,TRBV6-6,TRBJ1-6
CASSRAGTVSTGELFF,TGTGCCAGCTCCCGAGCCGGGACAGTCTCCACCGGGGAGCTGTTTTTT,TRBD1,.,16,TRBV11-3,TRBJ2-2
CASSQAGDSPLHF,TGTGCCAGCAGCCAAGCGGGTGATTCACCCCTCCACTTT,.,once,13,TRBV14,TRBJ1-6
CASSLGSVTYNEQFF,TGTGCCAGCAGCTTAGGGAGTGTCACCTACAATGAGCAGTTCTTC,.,.,15,TRBV7-2,TRBJ2-1
CSDQRTGGGSNQPQHF,TGCAGCGACCAAAGGACAGGGGGAGGTAGCAATCAGCCCCAGCATTTT,TRBD1,.,16,TRBV29-1,TRBJ1-5
CASSLVRGGAGETQYF,TGCGCCAGCAGCTTGGTACGAGGGGGCGCGGGGGAGACCCAGTACTTC,.,once,16,TRBV5-1,TRBJ2-5
CSARLVSEQYF,TGCAGTGCTAGACTAGTTTCCGAGCAGTACTTC,.,.,11,TRBV20-1,TRBJ2-7
CASSSTGGWETQYF,TGTGCCAGCAGCTCGACAGGGGGCTGGGAGACCCAGTACTTC,TRBD1,few,14,TRBV7-3,TRBJ2-5
CSVPGSYGYTF,TGCAGCGTTCCAGGATCCTATGGCTACACCTTC,.,few,11,TRBV29-1,TRBJ1-2
CAKTSLNRGYGYTF,TGTGCCAAAACCTCCCTGAACAGGGGATATGGCTACACCTTC,TRBD1,.,14,TRBV2,TRBJ1-2
CASSLGTGVYEQYF,TGTGCCAGCAGCTTAGGAACAGGGGTCTACGAGCAGTACTTC,TRBD1,.,14,TRBV7-2,TRBJ2-7
CASSLVGRGRGGYTF,TGCGCCAGCAGCTTGGTTGGCAGGGGTAGGGGTGGCTACACCTTC,.,.,15,TRBV5-1,TRBJ1-2
CASTLMPGGRGYTF,TGTGCCAGTACCCTGATGCCAGGGGGCCGAGGCTACACCTTC,TRBD1,.,14,TRBV19,TRBJ1-2
CASSFDTQRTYEQYF,TGTGCCAGCAGCTTCGACACCCAACGAACCTACGAGCAGTACTTC,.,.,15,TRBV5-5,TRBJ2-7
CASSGDTSGGANEQFF,TGTGCCAGCAGTGGGGACACTAGCGGGGGGGCCAATGAGCAGTTCTTC,TRBD2,.,16,TRBV2,TRBJ2-1
CASSKTDFHEQYF,TGCGCCAGCAGCAAAACGGACTTCCACGAGCAGTACTTC,.,.,13,TRBV5-1,TRBJ2-7
CASSRDTYTEAFF,TGCGCCAGCAGCCGGGACACATACACTGAAGCTTTCTTT,.,.,13,TRBV10-2,TRBJ1-1
CASSDTGGMDSEQYF,TGTGCCAGCAGTGATACAGGGGGCATGGATAGCGAGCAGTACTTC,TRBD1,once,15,TRBV6-2/TRBV6-3,TRBJ2-7
CASTSDRGLTGELFF,TGTGCCAGCACGTCCGACAGGGGACTAACCGGGGAGCTGTTTTTT,.,.,15,TRBV7-6,TRBJ2-2
CATSDPRFLGGNEQFF,TGTGCCACCAGTGATCCCCGTTTCCTGGGGGGGAATGAGCAGTTCTTC,TRBD2,.,16,TRBV24-1,TRBJ2-1
CASSSPGLREIDTQYF,TGTGCCAGCAGCTCCCCCGGGTTGCGGGAGATAGATACGCAGTATTTT,TRBD2,few,16,TRBV5-6,TRBJ2-3
CAWSIQGTHGYTF,TGTGCCTGGAGTATTCAGGGGACCCATGGCTACACCTTC,.,.,13,TRBV30,TRBJ1-2
CAWSPYRTEAFF,TGTGCCTGGAGTCCTTATAGAACTGAAGCTTTCTTT,.,.,12,TRBV30,TRBJ1-1
CASSAQGNTEAFF,TGTGCCAGCAGTGCCCAGGGGAACACTGAAGCTTTCTTT,.,.,13,TRBV25-1,TRBJ1-1
CASSLAAGGGYEQYF,TGTGCCAGCAGCTTAGCCGCAGGGGGCGGTTACGAGCAGTACTTC,TRBD1,.,15,TRBV7-6,TRBJ2-7
CASSSSDRGLNSPLHF,TGTGCCAGCAGTTCCTCGGACAGGGGGCTTAATTCACCCCTCCACTTT,TRBD1,.,16,TRBV27,TRBJ1-6
CASSQQWGTDTQYF,TGTGCCAGCAGCCAACAGTGGGGCACAGATACGCAGTATTTT,.,.,14,TRBV7-2,TRBJ2-3
CAWFTGTAGYTF,TGTGCCTGGTTCACCGGGACTGCCGGCTACACCTTC,.,once,12,TRBV30,TRBJ1-2
CASSLDGLGYEQYF,TGTGCCAGCAGCTTGGATGGACTAGGGTACGAGCAGTACTTC,TRBD2,.,14,TRBV11-3,TRBJ2-7
CASSFLGIRDDYGYTF,TGTGCCAGCAGCTTTTTAGGTATCAGGGATGACTATGGCTACACCTTC,.,.,16,TRBV11-2,TRBJ1-2
CASSQDYEGANYGYTF,TGCGCCAGCAGCCAAGATTATGAGGGCGCTAACTATGGCTACACCTTC,.,.,16,TRBV4-3,TRBJ1-2
CASSIREQGDHYGYTF,TGCGCCAGCAGTATCAGGGAACAGGGTGATCACTATGGCTACACCTTC,.,.,16,TRBV10-1,TRBJ1-2
CASRQGARNTEAFF,TGCGCCAGCAGACAGGGGGCGCGGAACACTGAAGCTTTCTTT,TRBD1,.,14,TRBV5-1,TRBJ1-1
CASRQGSGYTF,TGTGCCAGCAGACAGGGAAGTGGCTACACCTTC,.,.,11,TRBV27,TRBJ1-2
CASSLILNEQFF,TGTGCCAGCAGCTTGATTCTCAATGAGCAGTTCTTC,.,.,12,TRBV5-6,TRBJ2-1
CASSSWTSGVQETQYF,TGTGCCAGCAGTTCTTGGACTAGCGGAGTTCAAGAGACCCAGTACTTC,TRBD2,.,16,TRBV6-2/TRBV6-3,TRBJ2-5
CASSLEGWLDGQFF,TGTGCCAGCAGCTTAGAAGGTTGGCTAGACGGGCAGTTCTTC,.,.,14,TRBV7-9,TRBJ2-1
CASSKWPSGEAFTDTQYF,TGTGCCAGCAGCAAATGGCCCAGCGGAGAGGCTTTCACAGATACGCAGTATTTT,.,.,18,TRBV21-1,TRBJ2-3
CASSPDTLNTEAFF,TGCGCCAGCAGCCCAGACACCTTGAACACTGAAGCTTTCTTT,.,few,14,TRBV5-1,TRBJ1-1
CASSIREGRDTQYF,TGTGCCAGTAGTATCCGGGAGGGCCGTGATACGCAGTATTTT,TRBD2,.,14,TRBV19,TRBJ2-3
CASSTRGADTGELFF,TGTGCCAGCAGCACTCGGGGGGCGGATACCGGGGAGCTGTTTTTT,.,.,15,TRBV9,TRBJ2-2
CASSSQGALTGELFF,TGCGCCAGCAGCTCTCAGGGGGCGCTCACCGGGGAGCTGTTTTTT,TRBD1,few,15,TRBV5-1,TRBJ2-2
CAWSKGTGTKNIQYF,TGTGCCTGGAGTAAAGGCACGGGAACCAAAAACATTCAGTACTTC,.,.,15,TRBV30,TRBJ2-4
CATSDTGTSGMNEQFF,TGTGCCACCAGTGATACCGGGACTAGCGGGATGAATGAGCAGTTCTTC,TRBD2,.,16,TRBV24-1,TRBJ2-1
CASSADRTNTEAFF,TGTGCCAGTAGTGCCGACAGGACGAACACTGAAGCTTTCTTT,.,.,14,TRBV19,TRBJ1-1
CASSYSGENSPLHF,TGTGCCAGCAGTTATTCAGGGGAGAATTCACCCCTCCACTTT,.,.,14,TRBV6-5,TRBJ1-6
CASSQRQGAGELFF,TGCGCCAGCAGCCAACGACAGGGGGCCGGGGAGCTGTTTTTT,TRBD1,.,14,TRBV4-3,TRBJ2-2